A single sample is the source of the 32 T cell receptor beta chains below, sequenced in a study of T cell repertoires in ileal Crohn's disease. Produced via immunoSEQ multiplex PCR; TCRdb's table is partial and in-frame only. The sample shows 25,000 to 30,000 clones, around 77% of them seen only once. Material: ileal tissue. Receptors were obtained from an adult with Crohn's disease.

With regard to this clone: The sample carries other DNA sequences with the same CDR3. V gene TRBV6-5 combines with J gene TRBJ1-1; unclear D gene. This CDR3 has 11 residues. V shed 0 bases and J shed 11 bases, with 7 bases lying between them. Germline values: CDR1 MNHEY, CDR2 SVGAGI. CDR3 bases: TGTGCCAGCAGTTACTCAGGAGAGGCTTTCTTT. This translates into CASSYSGEAFF.

The chain carries TRBV7-9 and TRBJ1-1; D remains ambiguous. This CDR3 has 13 amino acids. The V gene lost 5 bases and the J gene lost 6 bases, with 13 bases spanning the gap. Germline lookup yields CDR1 SEHNR and CDR2 FQNEAQ (reference sequence). In nucleotides, the CDR3 is TGTGCCAGCAGCGACCCCCTGGGCCCTGAAGCTTTCTTT. It specifies CASSDPLGPEAFF. Full variable domain (rest looked up from reference TRBV7-9 and TRBJ1-1): DTGVSQNPRHKITKRGQNVTFRCDPISEHNRLYWYRQTLGQGPEFLTYFQNEAQLEKSRLLSDRFSAERPKGSFSTLEIQRTEQGDSAMYLCASSDPLGPEAFFGQGTRLTVV.

This clone was detected once. The chain links TRBV5-1 to TRBJ2-5; TRBD1 matches 11 bases. The DNA matches TRBJ2-7 better at its end, which makes the J call doubtful. The CDR3 runs to 15 residues. Germline V gives CDR1 SGHRS, CDR2 YFSETQ. The CDR3 coding sequence is TGCGCCAGCAGCTTCCGGGACAGGGGGTCCTACGAGCAGTACTTC. Its translation: CASSFRDRGSYEQYF.

In its sample, this clone was seen a few times. The J gene is TRBJ1-4, the V gene TRBV6-5; tentatively, D is TRBD1 (6 bases). The CDR3 is made up of 14 amino acids. Germline CDR1 and CDR2: MNHEY and SVGAGI. The V end lost 6 bases, the J end lost 0 bases, and 8 bases lay between the germline ends. DNA for the CDR3: TGTGCCAGCAGCAGGGGATCAACTAATGAAAAACTGTTTTTT. Translated: CASSRGSTNEKLFF.

The V call is TRBV6-5, the J call TRBJ2-1; maybe TRBD2 (5 bases). Trimming cost V 0 bases and J 5 bases, with 14 bases left between them. The germline CDR1 and CDR2 sequences are MNHEY and SVGAGI. The CDR3 consists of 16 residues. In DNA form, the CDR3 reads TGTGCCAGCAGTTACTCGGGAGCAGACGGTGACAATGAGCAGTTCTTC. This translates into CASSYSGADGDNEQFF.

The chain is built from TRBV9 and TRBJ2-2; TRBD2 agrees at 7 bases. V shed 0 bases and J 4 bases; nucleotides not matched to a gene: 6. Germline-derived CDR1 and CDR2 are SGDLS and YYNGEE. There are 16 residues in the CDR3. This chain's CDR3 is CASSVGSGILTGELFF. The CDR3 DNA follows: TGTGCCAGCAGCGTAGGAAGCGGGATACTCACCGGGGAGCTGTTTTTT.

The V and J genes are TRBV5-6 and TRBJ2-3, with 7 nucleotides matching TRBD1. The V gene end was trimmed by 4 bases and the J gene end by 2 bases; junction bases not matched to a gene: 4. This CDR3 spans 14 amino acids. Germline V gene sequence: CDR1 SGHDT, CDR2 YYEEEE. The CDR3 bases are TGTGCCAGCAGCCAACAGGGGACCACAGATACGCAGTATTTT. It specifies CASSQQGTTDTQYF.

The rearrangement uses TRBV30 and TRBJ1-5; 12 bases fit TRBD1. After removal of 3 bases from V and 0 bases from J, the junction contained 6 bases not matched to a gene. Germline V gene data show CDR1 as GTSNPN and CDR2 as SVGIG (reference sequence). This CDR3 spans 17 amino acids. CDR3 loop: CAWSRGTGGYSNQPQHF. For the CDR3, the DNA is TGTGCCTGGAGCCGTGGGACAGGGGGCTATAGCAATCAGCCCCAGCATTTT.

This clone was recorded once. The rearrangement uses TRBV7-9 and TRBJ1-1; TRBD1 might be the D (5 bases). CDR1 is SEHNR, CDR2 FQNEAQ, per germline (reference sequence). Trimming shortened V by 2 bases and J by 4 bases, and 5 bases separated the two germline ends. This CDR3 is 12 amino acids long. Written as DNA, the CDR3 is TGTGCCAGCAGCTTAAGGGGCACTGAAGCTTTCTTT. Amino acid sequence: CASSLRGTEAFF.

The rearrangement links TRBV7-2 to TRBJ1-5; D perhaps matches TRBD1 (6 bases). CDR1 and CDR2 (germline): SGHTA, FQGNSA. The CDR3 length is 14 residues. V was shortened by 3 bases and J by 2 bases, with 8 bases between the two germline ends. CDR3 amino acids: CASSLAGGNQPQHF. CDR3 bases: TGTGCCAGCAGCTTGGCAGGGGGCAATCAGCCCCAGCATTTT.

This chain uses TRBV6-6 with TRBJ1-2; D gene unclear. V was trimmed by 2 bases and J by 4 bases, leaving 11 bases between them. Germline CDR1 MNHNY, CDR2 SVGAGI (reference sequence). The CDR3 has 14 amino acids. CDR3 bases: TGTGCCAGCAGTTACCTAACAGAAAGCTATGGCTACACCTTC. The encoded protein is CASSYLTESYGYTF.

The chain has TRBV5-6 and TRBJ1-2; 7 nucleotides match TRBD1. Germline V gives CDR1 SGHDT, CDR2 YYEEEE. With 2 bases clipped from V and 3 bases from J, the junction kept 4 bases outside the gene matches. CDR3 size: 14 residues. The CDR3 bases are TGTGCCAGCAGCTTCGACGGGACAGACTATGGCTACACCTTC. Translated, it gives CASSFDGTDYGYTF. Full variable domain (rest looked up from reference TRBV5-6 and TRBJ1-2): DAGVTQSPTHLIKTRGQQVTLRCSPKSGHDTVSWYQQALGQGPQFIFQYYEEEERQRGNFPDRFSGHQFPNYSSELNVNALLLGDSALYLCASSFDGTDYGYTFGSGTRLTVV.

The chain employs TRBV7-6 and TRBJ1-4, with D possibly TRBD1 on 6 matching bases. The CDR3 is 16 residues long. Between the trimmed V and J ends, which lost 3 bases and 7 bases, there was a span of 18 bases. Per the germline V gene, CDR1 is SGHVS and CDR2 is FNYEAQ. The CDR3 DNA follows: TGTGCCAGCAGCTTCTTAGGGGGTATGAGCGGTGAAAAACTGTTTTTT. This sequence encodes CASSFLGGMSGEKLFF. Full variable domain (outside the CDR3, taken from reference TRBV7-6 and TRBJ1-4): GAGVSQSPRYKVTKRGQDVALRCDPISGHVSLYWYRQALGQGPEFLTYFNYEAQQDKSGLPNDRFSAERPEGSISTLTIQRTEQRDSAMYRCASSFLGGMSGEKLFFGSGTQLSVL.

This chain uses TRBV7-2 with TRBJ1-2; 8 nucleotides match TRBD1. Looked up from germline, CDR1 is SGHTA and CDR2 is FQGNSA. This CDR3 region has 15 residues. With V trimmed by 5 bases and J by 7 bases, 12 bases remained unmatched. The CDR3 region is CASSPPGGATVGYTF. The CDR3 coding sequence is TGTGCCAGCAGCCCCCCAGGGGGCGCGACGGTTGGCTACACCTTC.

The chain recombines TRBV5-5 with TRBJ1-2; D perhaps matches TRBD1 (5 bases). V lost 3 bases and J lost 2, with 8 bases in between. Germline V gene sequence: CDR1 SGHKS, CDR2 YYEKEE (reference sequence). The CDR3 contains 13 residues. CDR3 in DNA: TGTGCCAGCAGCTGGGACTTGAACTATGGCTACACCTTC. Its translation: CASSWDLNYGYTF.

The chain carries TRBV7-2 and TRBJ2-6, with a weak D call TRBD2 (7 bases). Trimming pared 7 bases from V and 4 bases from J, leaving 17 bases between. Germline assignment: CDR1 SGHTA and CDR2 FQGNSA. The CDR3 extends over 16 amino acids. The CDR3 DNA reads TGTGCCAGCACGTTTTCGGGGGGCTCCGGGGCCAACGTCCTGACTTTC. Its translation is CASTFSGGSGANVLTF. The complete variable domain, with remaining parts taken from reference TRBV7-2 and TRBJ2-6, reads GAGVSQSPSNKVTEKGKDVELRCDPISGHTALYWYRQSLGQGLEFLIYFQGNSAPDKSGLPSDRFSAERTGGSVSTLTIQRTQQEDSAVYLCASTFSGGSGANVLTFGAGSRLTVL.

The genes are TRBV6-5 and TRBJ2-1; 8 nucleotides match TRBD2. The CDR3 is 15 residues long. Germline V gene sequence: CDR1 MNHEY, CDR2 SVGAGI. Trimming took 5 bases from V and 3 from J; bases not matched to a gene: 6. The CDR3 nucleotides read TGTGCCAGCAGTCGCGTAGCGGGATTCTACAATGAGCAGTTCTTC. Its protein is CASSRVAGFYNEQFF.

This clone was observed a handful of times. The chain has TRBV18 and TRBJ1-1; 7 bases map to TRBD1. The germline gives CDR1 KGHSH, CDR2 LQKENI. The CDR3 has 15 amino acids. V was pared by 3 bases and J by 5 bases, with 9 bases of the junction left unmatched. CDR3 bases: TGTGCCAGCTCACCTATTCAGGGGGAGGAGACTGAAGCTTTCTTT. Protein: CASSPIQGEETEAFF.

Only one count was recorded for this clone. The chain is built from TRBV15 and TRBJ2-7, with 8 bases matching TRBD1. This CDR3 contains 15 residues. The V segment lost 3 bases and the J segment 0 bases; nucleotides outside the gene matches: 4. CDR1 is LNHNV and CDR2 is YYDKDF in the germline V gene (reference sequence). CDR3 amino acids: CATSSGQGPSYEQYF. Written as DNA, the CDR3 is TGTGCCACCAGCAGCGGACAGGGTCCCTCCTACGAGCAGTACTTC.

The rearrangement uses TRBV23-1 and TRBJ2-2; 16 nucleotides agree with TRBD2. TRBV23-1 qualifies as an ORF whose function is uncertain. V lost 3 bases to trimming and J lost 6 bases; unmatched junction nucleotides: 22. CDR3 length: 23 residues. CDR3: CASSHRGQGIRNGTSGRAGELFF. The CDR3 DNA reads as TGCGCCAGCAGTCATCGGGGACAGGGAATTCGTAACGGGACTAGCGGGAGGGCCGGGGAGCTGTTTTTT.

This rearrangement joins TRBV5-4 to TRBJ2-1; 9 positions match TRBD1. This CDR3 is built from 14 residues. From germline, CDR1 is SGHNT and CDR2 YYREEE (reference sequence). The ends lost 4 bases at V and 6 bases at J; junction bases unmatched: 5. CDR3 DNA sequence: TGTGCCAGCAGCAGGGGACAGGGAGGCAATGAGCAGTTCTTC. It specifies CASSRGQGGNEQFF.

This clone was seen more than once but under ten times. The chain uses TRBV5-4 and TRBJ1-1, with 7 positions matching TRBD1. CDR1 is SGHNT, CDR2 YYREEE, per germline (reference sequence). This CDR3 region has 13 residues. Germline trimming cut 6 bases from V and 0 bases from J; bases unmatched to any gene: 2. The CDR3 protein is CASKGQLNTEAFF. The CDR3 bases are TGTGCCAGCAAGGGACAGCTGAACACTGAAGCTTTCTTT.

The rearrangement uses TRBV5-6 and TRBJ2-5; perhaps TRBD2 as D (6 bases). The germline V and J ends were trimmed by 1 base and 3 bases, with 19 bases remaining between them. Germline V gene sequence: CDR1 SGHDT, CDR2 YYEEEE. The length of the CDR3 is 17 residues. As DNA, the CDR3 is TGTGCCAGCAGCTTGTATGGTTGGAGGGGAATGGAAGAGACCCAGTACTTC. Translating gives CASSLYGWRGMEETQYF.

V is TRBV5-3 and J is TRBJ1-2, with TRBD1 matching 8 bases. TRBV5-3 is classed as an ORF, of uncertain function. The CDR3 has 15 residues. V lost 5 bases to trimming and J lost 3 bases; unmatched junction nucleotides: 9. The CDR3 is CARRLRQGLYYGYTF. For the CDR3, the DNA is TGTGCCAGAAGACTCAGACAGGGGTTATACTATGGCTACACCTTC.

V is TRBV6-9 and J is TRBJ1-5; D possibly corresponds to TRBD1 (6 bases). The CDR3 runs 21 residues. V was clipped by 2 bases and J by 1 base, with 27 bases between them. Looked up from germline, CDR1 is MNHGY and CDR2 is SVAAGI. In nucleotides, the CDR3 is TGTGCCAGCAGTTATATTTTTTTCCGCGGGGGAGGGGGGAAAAGCAATCAGCCCCAGCATTTT. It specifies CASSYIFFRGGGGKSNQPQHF.

This chain joins TRBV30 and TRBJ1-5; D unclear. The V and J ends lost 1 base and 6 bases respectively, with 7 bases between them. Per the germline V gene, CDR1 is GTSNPN and CDR2 is SVGIG (reference sequence). This CDR3 has 12 residues. The CDR3 region has the DNA TGTGCCTGGAGTGCTGAGGGTCAGCCCCAGCATTTT. This encodes CAWSAEGQPQHF.

The chain combines TRBV6-5 with TRBJ2-1; D is possibly TRBD1 (7 bases). CDR1 and CDR2 from the germline V gene are MNHEY and SVGAGI. This CDR3 has 14 residues. V was shortened by 5 bases and J by 7 bases, with 15 bases between the two germline ends. The CDR3 nucleotides are TGTGCCAGCAGTACAGGGGCAGGGAGGAATGAGCAGTTCTTC. Amino acids: CASSTGAGRNEQFF.

This clone was observed a few times. The gene calls are TRBV9 and TRBJ2-5; D is unclear. With 3 bases removed from V and 4 bases from J, the gap between germline ends came to 13 bases. Germline loops: CDR1 SGDLS, CDR2 YYNGEE. There are 14 residues in the CDR3. The CDR3 is CASSDFRSGETQYF. Here the CDR3 DNA reads TGTGCCAGCAGCGATTTCCGGTCAGGAGAGACCCAGTACTTC.

The CDR3 nucleotides are TGTGCCTGGAGTGTAACCAGGGGGGCTTTCTTT. This codes for CAWSVTRGAFF. The J gene is TRBJ1-1, the V gene TRBV30, with 7 bases aligning to TRBD1. Germline CDR1 reads GTSNPN; CDR2 reads SVGIG (reference sequence). The trim removed 0 bases at V and 11 bases at J, leaving 3 bases unmatched. The CDR3 totals 11 residues.

The chain carries TRBV6-6 and TRBJ2-6; 7 bases map to TRBD1. The trim removed 0 bases at V and 4 bases at J, leaving 3 bases unmatched. Germline CDR1 reads MNHNY; CDR2 reads SVGAGI (reference sequence). CDR3 length: 16 amino acids. Written as DNA, the CDR3 is TGTGCCAGCAGTTACTCGACAGGGCTCGGGGCCAACGTCCTGACTTTC. It codes for CASSYSTGLGANVLTF.

The rearrangement links TRBV29-1 to TRBJ1-2; D unresolved. The CDR3 sequence is 13 residues long. Trimming removed 2 bases at V and 8 bases at J, with 15 bases between. Looked up from germline, CDR1 is SQVTM and CDR2 is ANQGSEA. In DNA, the CDR3 is TGCAGCGTTGAACCCCGGGTCGGAGGAGGCTACACCTTC. Protein: CSVEPRVGGGYTF.

The chain joins TRBV5-6 to TRBJ2-7, with 8 bases lining up with TRBD1. V shed 2 bases, J shed 2 bases, and the junction held 3 bases outside the gene matches. Germline CDR1 SGHDT, CDR2 YYEEEE. The CDR3 loop spans 14 amino acids. The CDR3 coding sequence is TGTGCCAGCAGCTTAGTACAGGGGGCCTACGAGCAGTACTTC. Translated: CASSLVQGAYEQYF.